A single sample is the source of the 2 T cell receptor beta chains below, sequenced in a study of Tregs in tolerant kidney transplant recipients. Some clones are missing from TCRdb's copy, which holds only in-frame ones; the method was immunoSEQ multiplex PCR. The top ten hold 0.46% of the sample, which has about 87,000 clones, 80% to 95% seen once. This specimen was CD4+ T cells from blood, taken before the transplant. The receptors come from a human donor who received a combined kidney and bone marrow transplant.

The genes are TRBV11-2 and TRBJ2-7; 10 bases agree with TRBD2. V was clipped by 4 bases and J by 1 base; unmatched bases: 4. The CDR3 length is 15 residues. Germline V gene data show CDR1 as SGHAT and CDR2 as FQNNGV. The CDR3 region has the DNA TGTGCCAGCAGCTACGGACTAGCGGCATCCTACGAGCAGTACTTC. Translating it yields CASSYGLAASYEQYF.

Concerning this clone itself: The junction and the germline gene differ at one end; a read error may be behind it. Additional DNA sequences in this sample encode the identical CDR3. The gene calls are TRBV5-6 and TRBJ1-6; 7 nucleotides line up with TRBD1. The CDR3 sequence is 15 residues long. Germline V lookup: CDR1 SGHDT, CDR2 YYEEEE. This CDR3 reads CASSGKDRLYSPLHF. The CDR3 region has the DNA TGTGCCAGCAGCGGGAAGGACAGGCTCTATTCCCCCCTCCACTTT. The whole variable domain, remainder taken from reference TRBV5-6 and TRBJ1-6, is DAGVTQSPTHLIKTRGQQVTLRCSPKSGHDTVSWYQQALGQGPQFIFQYYEEEERQRGNFPDRFSGHQFPNYSSELNVNALLLGDSALYLCASSGKDRLYSPLHFGNGTRLTVT.